This T cell receptor (beta chain) was identified in a study of T cell changes during pregnancy in multiple sclerosis. Sequenced by immunoSEQ multiplex PCR; TCRdb stores in-frame clones only, minus some. The sample has 58,000 or so clones, less than 90% seen once; the top ten hold about 0.4%. J lost 5 bases, V lost 4 bases, and 7 bases had no gene match. CDR1 SGHRS and CDR2 YFSETQ come from the germline V gene. This CDR3 is 16 amino acids long. This chain uses TRBV5-1 with TRBJ2-5, with 14 nucleotides matching TRBD2. The specimen was CD4+ T cells from peripheral blood mononuclear cells, collected in the third trimester of pregnancy. This TCR was recovered from a female donor with multiple sclerosis, enrolled in a pregnancy study. This chain's CDR3 is CASSGRTSGGSETQYF. CDR3 bases: TGCGCCAGCAGCGGCCGGACTAGCGGGGGGAGCGAGACCCAGTACTTC.